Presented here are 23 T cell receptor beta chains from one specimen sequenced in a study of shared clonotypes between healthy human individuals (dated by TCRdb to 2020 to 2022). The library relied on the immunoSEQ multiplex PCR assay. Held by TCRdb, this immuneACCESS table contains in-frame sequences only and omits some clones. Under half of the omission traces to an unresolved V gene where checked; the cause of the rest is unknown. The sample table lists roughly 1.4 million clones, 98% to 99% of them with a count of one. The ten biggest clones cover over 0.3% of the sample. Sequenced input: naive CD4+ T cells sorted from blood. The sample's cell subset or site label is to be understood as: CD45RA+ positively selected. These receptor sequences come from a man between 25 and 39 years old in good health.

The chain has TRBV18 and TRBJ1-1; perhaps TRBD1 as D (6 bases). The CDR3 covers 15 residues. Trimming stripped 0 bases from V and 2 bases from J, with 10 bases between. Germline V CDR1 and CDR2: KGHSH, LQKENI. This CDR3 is CASSPPGTQNTEAFF. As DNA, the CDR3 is TGTGCCAGCTCACCACCCGGGACACAAAACACTGAAGCTTTCTTT. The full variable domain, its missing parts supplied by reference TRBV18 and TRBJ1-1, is NAGVMQNPRHLVRRRGQEARLRCSPMKGHSHVYWYRQLPEEGLKFMVYLQKENIIDESGMPKERFSAEFPKEGPSILRIQQVVRGDSAAYFCASSPPGTQNTEAFFGQGTRLTVV.

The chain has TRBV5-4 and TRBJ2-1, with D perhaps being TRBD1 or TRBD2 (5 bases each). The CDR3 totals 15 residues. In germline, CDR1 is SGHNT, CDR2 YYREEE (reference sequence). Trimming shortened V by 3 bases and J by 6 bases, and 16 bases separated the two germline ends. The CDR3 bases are TGTGCCAGCAGCTCGACCCTGAGGGGCGGCAATGAGCAGTTCTTC. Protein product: CASSSTLRGGNEQFF.

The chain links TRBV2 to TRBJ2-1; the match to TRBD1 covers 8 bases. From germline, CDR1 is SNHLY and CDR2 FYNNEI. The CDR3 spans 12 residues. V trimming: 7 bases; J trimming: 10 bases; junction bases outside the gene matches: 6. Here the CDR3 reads CASTDRGGEQFF. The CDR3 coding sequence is TGTGCCAGCACAGACAGGGGAGGCGAGCAGTTCTTC.

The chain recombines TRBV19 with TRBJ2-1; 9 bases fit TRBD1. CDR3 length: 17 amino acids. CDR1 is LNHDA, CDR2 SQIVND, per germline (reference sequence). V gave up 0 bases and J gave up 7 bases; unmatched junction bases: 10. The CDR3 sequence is CASSIEGGTGLRNEQFF. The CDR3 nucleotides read TGTGCCAGTAGTATAGAAGGGGGGACAGGGCTAAGAAATGAGCAGTTCTTC.

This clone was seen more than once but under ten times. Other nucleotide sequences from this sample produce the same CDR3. The CDR3 region is CSARDPNEQFF. CDR3 DNA sequence: TGCAGTGCTAGAGACCCCAATGAGCAGTTCTTC. The rearrangement uses TRBV20-1 and TRBJ2-1; D unresolved. The CDR3 consists of 11 residues. CDR1 is DFQATT, CDR2 SNEGSKA, per germline (reference sequence). V was clipped by 0 bases and J by 6 bases, with 3 bases between them.

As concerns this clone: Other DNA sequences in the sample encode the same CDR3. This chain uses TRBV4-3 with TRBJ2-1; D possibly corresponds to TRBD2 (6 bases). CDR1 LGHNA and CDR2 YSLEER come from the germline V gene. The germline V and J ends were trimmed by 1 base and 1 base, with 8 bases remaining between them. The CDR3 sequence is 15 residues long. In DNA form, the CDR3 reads TGCGCCAGCAGCCAAGTGGGACTTTCCTACAATGAGCAGTTCTTC. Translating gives CASSQVGLSYNEQFF.

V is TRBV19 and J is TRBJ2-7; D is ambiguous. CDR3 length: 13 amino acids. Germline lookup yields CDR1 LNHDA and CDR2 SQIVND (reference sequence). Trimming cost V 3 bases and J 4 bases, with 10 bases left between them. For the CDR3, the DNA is TGTGCCAGTAGTATTGGAGAAAAGTACGAGCAGTACTTC. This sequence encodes CASSIGEKYEQYF.

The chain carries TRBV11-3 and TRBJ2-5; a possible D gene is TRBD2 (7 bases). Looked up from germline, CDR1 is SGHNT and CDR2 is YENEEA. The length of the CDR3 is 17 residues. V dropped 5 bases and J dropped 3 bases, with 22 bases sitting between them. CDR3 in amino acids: CASSRGGAVVSKETQYF. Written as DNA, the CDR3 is TGTGCCAGCAGCCGCGGGGGCGCGGTCGTATCGAAAGAGACCCAGTACTTC.

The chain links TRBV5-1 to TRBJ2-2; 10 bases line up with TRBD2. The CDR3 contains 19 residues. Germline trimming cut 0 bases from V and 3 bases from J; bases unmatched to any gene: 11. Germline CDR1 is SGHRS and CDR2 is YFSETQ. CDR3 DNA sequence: TGCGCCAGCAGCTTGGGCCCTAGCGGGAGATCCCGGGACACCGGGGAGCTGTTTTTT. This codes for CASSLGPSGRSRDTGELFF.

The CDR3 region has the DNA TGCAGCGTTGCAGGGAAAGCGAACACCGGGGAGCTGTTTTTT. Residues: CSVAGKANTGELFF. V is TRBV29-1 and J is TRBJ2-2; D might be TRBD1 (5 bases). V was pared by 4 bases and J by 0 bases, with 9 bases between. The CDR3 is 14 amino acids. Germline V lookup: CDR1 SQVTM, CDR2 ANQGSEA.

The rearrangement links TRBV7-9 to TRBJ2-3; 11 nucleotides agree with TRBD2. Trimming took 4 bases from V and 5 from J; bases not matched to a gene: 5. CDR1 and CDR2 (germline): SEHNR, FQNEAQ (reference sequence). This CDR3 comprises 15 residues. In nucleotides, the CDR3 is TGTGCCAGCAGCTCACTAGCGGGAGAGGGAGATACGCAGTATTTT. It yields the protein CASSSLAGEGDTQYF. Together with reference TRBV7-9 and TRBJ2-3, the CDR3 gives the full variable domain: DTGVSQNPRHKITKRGQNVTFRCDPISEHNRLYWYRQTLGQGPEFLTYFQNEAQLEKSRLLSDRFSAERPKGSFSTLEIQRTEQGDSAMYLCASSSLAGEGDTQYFGPGTRLTVL.

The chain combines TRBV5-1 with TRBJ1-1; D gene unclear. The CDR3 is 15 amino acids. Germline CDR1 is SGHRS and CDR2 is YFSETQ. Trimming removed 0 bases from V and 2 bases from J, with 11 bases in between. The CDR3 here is CASSLGAAENTEAFF. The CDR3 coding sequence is TGCGCCAGCAGCTTGGGGGCGGCAGAAAACACTGAAGCTTTCTTT.

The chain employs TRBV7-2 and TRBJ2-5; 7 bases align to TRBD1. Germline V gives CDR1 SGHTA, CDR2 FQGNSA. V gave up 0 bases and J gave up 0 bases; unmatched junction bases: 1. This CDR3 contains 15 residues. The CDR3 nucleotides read TGTGCCAGCAGCTTAGCACAGGGGTACCAAGAGACCCAGTACTTC. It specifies CASSLAQGYQETQYF. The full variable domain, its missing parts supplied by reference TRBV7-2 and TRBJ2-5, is GAGVSQSPSNKVTEKGKDVELRCDPISGHTALYWYRQSLGQGLEFLIYFQGNSAPDKSGLPSDRFSAERTGGSVSTLTIQRTQQEDSAVYLCASSLAQGYQETQYFGPGTRLLVL.

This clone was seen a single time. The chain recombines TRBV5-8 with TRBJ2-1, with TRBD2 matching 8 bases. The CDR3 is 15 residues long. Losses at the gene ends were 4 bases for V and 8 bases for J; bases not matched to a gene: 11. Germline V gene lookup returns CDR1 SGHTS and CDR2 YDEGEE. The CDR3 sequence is CASSRLAGVFDEQFF. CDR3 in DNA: TGTGCCAGCAGCCGTCTAGCGGGTGTTTTTGATGAGCAGTTCTTC.

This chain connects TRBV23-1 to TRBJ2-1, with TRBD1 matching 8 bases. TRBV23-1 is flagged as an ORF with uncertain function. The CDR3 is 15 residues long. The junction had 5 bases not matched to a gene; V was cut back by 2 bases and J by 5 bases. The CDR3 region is CASSQPQGADNEQFF. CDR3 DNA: TGCGCCAGCAGTCAACCCCAGGGGGCTGACAATGAGCAGTTCTTC.

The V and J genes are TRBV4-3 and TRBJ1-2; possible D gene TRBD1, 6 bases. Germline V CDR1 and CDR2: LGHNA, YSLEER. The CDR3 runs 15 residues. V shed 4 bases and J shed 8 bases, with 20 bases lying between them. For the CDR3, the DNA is TGCGCCAGCAGCCCCCAGACAGGCTCCCCCGCGGGCTACACCTTC. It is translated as CASSPQTGSPAGYTF.

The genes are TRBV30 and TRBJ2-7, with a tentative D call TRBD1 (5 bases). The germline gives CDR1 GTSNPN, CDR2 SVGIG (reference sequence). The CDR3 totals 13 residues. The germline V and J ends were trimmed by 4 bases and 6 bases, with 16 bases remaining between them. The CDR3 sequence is CAWNTAGKGEQYF. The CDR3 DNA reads TGTGCCTGGAATACCGCAGGGAAGGGCGAGCAGTACTTC.

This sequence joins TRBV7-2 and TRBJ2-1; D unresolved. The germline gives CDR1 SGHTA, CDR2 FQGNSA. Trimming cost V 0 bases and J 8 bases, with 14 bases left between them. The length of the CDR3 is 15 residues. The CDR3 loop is CASSLAGPDSYEQFF. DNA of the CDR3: TGTGCCAGCAGCTTAGCCGGGCCTGATTCTTATGAGCAGTTCTTC. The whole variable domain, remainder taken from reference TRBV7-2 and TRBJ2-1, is GAGVSQSPSNKVTEKGKDVELRCDPISGHTALYWYRQSLGQGLEFLIYFQGNSAPDKSGLPSDRFSAERTGGSVSTLTIQRTQQEDSAVYLCASSLAGPDSYEQFFGPGTRLTVL.

CDR3 protein: CSPSPNNEQFF. The CDR3 DNA sequence: TGCAGTCCCTCCCCTAACAATGAGCAGTTCTTC. The V gene is TRBV20-1, the J gene TRBJ2-1; no firm D call. The germline V gene has CDR1 DFQATT and CDR2 SNEGSKA (reference sequence). V was shortened by 8 bases and J by 5 bases, with 10 bases between the two germline ends. The CDR3 has 11 residues.

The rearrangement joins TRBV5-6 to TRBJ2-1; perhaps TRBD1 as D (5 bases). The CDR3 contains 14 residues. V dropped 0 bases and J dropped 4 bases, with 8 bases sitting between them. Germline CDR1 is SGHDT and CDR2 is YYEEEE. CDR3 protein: CASSLERGYNEQFF. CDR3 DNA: TGTGCCAGCAGCTTGGAAAGGGGATACAATGAGCAGTTCTTC.

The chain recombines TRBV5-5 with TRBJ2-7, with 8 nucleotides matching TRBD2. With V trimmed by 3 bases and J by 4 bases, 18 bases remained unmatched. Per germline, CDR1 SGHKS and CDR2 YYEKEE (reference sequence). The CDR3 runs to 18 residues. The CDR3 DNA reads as TGTGCCAGCAGCTCCCCCGGGACGGGAGGGCCAGGTCTTTACGAGCAGTACTTC. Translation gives CASSSPGTGGPGLYEQYF.

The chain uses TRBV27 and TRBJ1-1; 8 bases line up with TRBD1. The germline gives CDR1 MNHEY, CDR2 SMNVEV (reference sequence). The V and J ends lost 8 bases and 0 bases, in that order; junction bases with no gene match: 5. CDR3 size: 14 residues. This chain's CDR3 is CASRRDRMNTEAFF. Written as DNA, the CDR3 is TGTGCCAGCCGCCGGGACAGGATGAACACTGAAGCTTTCTTT.

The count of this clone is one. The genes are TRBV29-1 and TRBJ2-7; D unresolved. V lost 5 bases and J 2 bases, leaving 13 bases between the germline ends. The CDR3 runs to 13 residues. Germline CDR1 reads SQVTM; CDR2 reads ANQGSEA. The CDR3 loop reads CSVRGYSPYEQYF. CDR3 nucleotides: TGCAGCGTTCGAGGATACAGCCCCTACGAGCAGTACTTC.